The rows below give T cell receptor beta chains drawn from one sample of a study of regulatory T cells in long-lasting Graves disease. TCRdb redid the calling of the multiplex PCR reads with MiXCR, one entry per CDR3 protein. This table holds 310,000 or so distinct CDR3 sequences, approximately 20% found once. The source material was peripheral blood mononuclear cells (PBMCs), sampled when the disease was refractory, from a patient treated with antithyroid drugs. The receptors here all came from a female donor with Graves disease. Each CDR3 is given without its conserved first and last residue.

TRBJ2-2,TRBV28,ASSSSSGPANTGEPF
TRBJ1-6,TRBV6-1,ASSDLQTNSPLH
TRBJ2-5,TRBV10-3,AISAGLARETQY
TRBJ2-3,TRBV20-1,SASVRRAAADTQY
TRBJ1-1,TRBV18,ASSPEAGGRTEAF
TRBJ2-7,TRBV11-2,ASSPGLGGYEQY
TRBJ1-4,TRBV30,AWSVLREKLF
TRBJ1-1,TRBV29-1,SVDFGTEAF
TRBJ1-4,TRBV27,ASSTGGYEKLF
TRBJ2-1,TRBV20-1,SARPTIVFGDNEQF
TRBJ2-7,TRBV7-2,ASSLHKAYEQY
TRBJ2-5,TRBV12-3/TRBV12-4,ASSPPRKTQY
TRBJ2-1,TRBV12-3/TRBV12-4,ACLRTGYNEQF
TRBJ2-2,TRBV28,ASSLIGMAPQSGELF
TRBJ1-5,TRBV6-1,ASSSTNQPQH
TRBJ2-1,TRBV30,AWSPRLPPNEQF
TRBJ2-7,TRBV20-1,SASGGGERREQY
TRBJ1-1,TRBV20-1,SARDRTNTEAF
TRBJ1-5,TRBV27,ASSFYPPSVNNQPQH
TRBJ1-2,TRBV24-1,ATSDFGSDYGYT
TRBJ1-4,TRBV7-9,ASSPEARWFEKLF
TRBJ2-3,TRBV28,ASSPLRADTRRRDTQY
TRBJ1-5,TRBV20-1,SASASNQPQH
TRBJ2-4,TRBV20-1,SARELGQYKNIQY
TRBJ1-1,TRBV10-3,AIRDRQNTEAF
TRBJ1-5,TRBV12-3/TRBV12-4,ASSRTGHQPQH
TRBJ1-1,TRBV28,ASSSPWGRGNTEAF
TRBJ1-4,TRBV7-2,ASSWRGLIDEKLF